This TCR beta chain is from a study of cytomegalovirus exposure and HLA in healthy donors. It was with 60 Vbeta and 13 Jbeta primers that the PCR ran. Produced via immunoSEQ multiplex PCR; TCRdb's table is partial and in-frame only. The sample consists of roughly 100,000 clones, approximately 70% of them appearing once. The CDR3 runs 14 residues. The V end was cut by 3 bases, the J end by 5 bases, with 14 bases between. This rearrangement joins TRBV5-7 to TRBJ1-2; maybe TRBD1 (6 bases). TRBV5-7 is identified as an open reading frame with a role that is uncertain. This TCR was recovered from a man aged 25-45 years in good health and CMV-seronegative. The sample consisted of PBMCs. The DNA of the CDR3 is TGTGCCAGCAGCTCAAGGGAGGGGGTGTATGGCTACACCTTC. Protein product: CASSSREGVYGYTF.